The TCR beta chain described here comes from a study of blood T cells in healthy people across ages. Points from the study as a whole: No one knew whether donors had CMV, which possibly confounded expanded clonotype changes.

With regard to this clonotype: Its specificity is not known. Since a much larger clone is just one base distant, this may be a read error.

Germline CDR1 SGHVS, CDR2 FQNEAQ. The CDR3 sequence is 15 residues long. The authors ran a second PCR of 7 to 11 cycles using a sample-barcoded 5' primer and a J-beta primer mix. Each of the cDNA molecules was tagged by a template-switch adaptor with 12 random nucleotides. In TCRdb, the 5' RACE reads were re-called with MiXCR into one record per CDR3 protein. The repertoire holds around 1,500,000 distinct CDR3 sequences, 35% to 45% seen once, with 7.9% in the top ten. The V and J genes are TRBV7-8 and TRBJ2-7, with TRBD1 matching 10 bases. The source material was blood. This clonotype originated in a woman between 18 and 30 years old in good health. CDR3 amino acids: CANSLVTGQGSEQYF. Here the CDR3 DNA reads TGTGCCAACAGCTTAGTAACGGGACAGGGGTCCGAGCAGTACTTC. The variable domain in full, with the rest retrieved from reference TRBV7-8 and TRBJ2-7, is GAGVSQSPRYKVAKRGQDVALRCDPISGHVSLFWYQQALGQGPEFLTYFQNEAQLDKSGLPSDRFFAERPEGSVSTLKIQRTQQEDSAVYLCANSLVTGQGSEQYFGPGTRLTVT.